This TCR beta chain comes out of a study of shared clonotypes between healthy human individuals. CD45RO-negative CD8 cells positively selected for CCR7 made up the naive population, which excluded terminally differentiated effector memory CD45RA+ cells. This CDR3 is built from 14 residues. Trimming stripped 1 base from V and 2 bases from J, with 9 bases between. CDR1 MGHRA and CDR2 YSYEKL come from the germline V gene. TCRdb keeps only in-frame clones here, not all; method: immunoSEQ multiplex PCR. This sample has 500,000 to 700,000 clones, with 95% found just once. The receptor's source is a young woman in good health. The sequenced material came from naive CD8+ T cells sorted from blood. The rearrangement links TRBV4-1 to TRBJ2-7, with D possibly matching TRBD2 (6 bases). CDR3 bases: TGCGCCAGCAGCCAAGCTAGCGCTGCCTACGAGCAGTACTTC. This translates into CASSQASAAYEQYF.